This T cell receptor (beta chain) appears in the sequencing data of a study of Graves' ophthalmopathy and Graves' hyperthyroidism (dated by TCRdb to between 2017 and 2018). Turning to the overall study: Hyperthyroidism was defined as stable when no progression to ophthalmopathy occurred within 18 months of follow-up. The study used signatures of the TCR beta repertoire to tell Graves' ophthalmopathy apart from Graves' hyperthyroidism and to predict which patients would progress to ophthalmopathy. In total, 135 blood samples were TCR-sequenced: fewer than 50 ophthalmopathy, approximately 75 hyperthyroidism and about 17 hyperthyroidism-to-ophthalmopathy patients. To explore V-J signatures distinguishing ophthalmopathy from hyperthyroidism, a discovery set of 100 patients (43 ophthalmopathy, 55 to 60 stable hyperthyroidism) was enrolled. An independent validation cohort was composed of about 20 hyperthyroidism patients and about 17 patients who later progressed from hyperthyroidism to ophthalmopathy. T-cell repertoires of thyroid tissue and blood were compared in about six hyperthyroidism patients. Once sampling was done, hyperthyroidism patients were given methimazole at a starting dose of 30 mg daily, while ophthalmopathy patients were given high-dose intravenous methylprednisolone. Findings and caveats that apply to the study as a whole: Among expanded thyroid clonotypes with frequency above 0.001, most also showed up in blood, which suggests that blood repertoires may reflect the thyroid immune response. Ophthalmopathy was separated from stable hyperthyroidism by the 13-signature model with 85% to 90% sensitivity and around 81% specificity in cross-validation and with 80%/75% in the test set. No statistical method was used to predetermine the sample size, and group allocation was not hidden from the investigators. In validation, the model predicted ophthalmopathy progression with more than 70% sensitivity and 72.22% specificity; some 13 predicted patients were CT-confirmed with GO in a median of approximately 6.2 months.

For repertoire sequencing, the TCR beta CDR3 regions were amplified from RNA transcripts. HTBI primers and the Qiagen OneStep RT-PCR kit were used in a first-round RT-PCR, which was followed by a second-round multiplex PCR, size selection and purification. The libraries underwent paired-end sequencing with 100 bp reads on an Illumina HiSeq2000. The published analysis was carried out like this. SOAPnuke was used for read processing, and reads with adapters, uncalled bases, a mean Phred below 15, or no exact constant-primer or identifier match were discarded. COPE v1.2.5 was used to merge high-quality paired reads. Clonotypes were defined as unique nucleotide sequences and were aligned to IMGT TRB V, D and J references using MiTCR v1.1. Analysis was restricted to V-J combinations with a frequency above 0.0001, which covered roughly 99% of repertoires. For each V-J combination, a TCR clonal expansion and chaos score was defined as F50 clonal expansion divided by the chaos observed in the TCRdist matrix. Welch's t-statistics and random forest were used to narrow the features down to approximately 13 V-J combinations, which were then fed into a naive Bayes classifier. Thyroid-blood repertoire similarity was quantified with the Morisita-Horn index. TCRdb reran the public reads through fastp at Q25 and MiXCR, keeping productive beta chains. CDR3 protein sequences are deduplicated, and each keeps its most common genes and DNA. V and J calls and clone size were set by TCRdb, not the authors. The sample records 1 million to 1.3 million distinct CDR3 sequences, 35% to 40% of which are singletons. The top ten clonotypes cover more than 9.5% of the sample.

Hyperthyroidism patients were newly diagnosed, were aged 18 to 65 years, and had a disease duration under 2 months. Patients with other autoimmune diseases, uncontrolled infections, pregnancy or lactation were excluded from the study. Diagnosis relied on clinical symptoms, serum thyroxine, TRAb, thyroid ultrasound and orbital computed tomography. Total RNA was extracted with Trizol reagent and quality-checked on an Agilent 2100 Bioanalyzer. Details on this clonotype: Its recognized antigen is unknown. One base away there is no much larger clone; base qualities are not given.

The sequence came from an adult man with Graves' hyperthyroidism. Sample: peripheral blood or thyroid tissue (not recorded which).

The base sequence is TGTGCCAGTAGTATGACTAGCGGAACCATATACAATGAGCAGTTCTTC. Its translation is CASSMTSGTIYNEQFF. Recombination linked TRBV19 to TRBJ2-1, with 9 bases aligning to TRBD2. V loses 3 bases at its end and J loses 4 bases; junction bases beyond the gene matches: 7. The germline V gene encodes CDR1 LNHDA and CDR2 SQIVND (reference sequence). The CDR3 numbers 16 residues from cysteine through phenylalanine. Only the CDR3 portion is preserved as DNA: 48 bases, with reading frame beginning at the first base. Here the CDR3 is joined to the reference TRBV19 and TRBJ2-1 genes, and the full variable domain is: DGGITQSPKYLFRKEGQNVTLSCEQNLNHDAMYWYRQDPGQGLRLIYYSQIVNDFQKGDIAEGYSVSREKKESFPLTVTSAQKNPTAFYLCASSMTSGTIYNEQFFGPGTRLTVL.